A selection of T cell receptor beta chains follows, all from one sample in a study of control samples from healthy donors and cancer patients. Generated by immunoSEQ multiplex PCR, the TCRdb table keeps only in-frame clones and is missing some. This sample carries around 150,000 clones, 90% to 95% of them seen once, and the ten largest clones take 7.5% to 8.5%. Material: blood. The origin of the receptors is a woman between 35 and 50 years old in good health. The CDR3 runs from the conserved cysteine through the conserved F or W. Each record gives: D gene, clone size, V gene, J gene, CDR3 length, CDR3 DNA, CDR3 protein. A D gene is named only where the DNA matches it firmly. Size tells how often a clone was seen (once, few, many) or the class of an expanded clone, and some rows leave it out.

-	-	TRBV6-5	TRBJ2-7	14	TGTGCCAGCAGTTTACTCACGGGGGCGTACGAGCAGTACTTC	CASSLLTGAYEQYF
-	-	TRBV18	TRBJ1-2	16	TGTGCCAGCTCACCACCGTTGGTGTTAACTAACTATGGCTACACCTTC	CASSPPLVLTNYGYTF
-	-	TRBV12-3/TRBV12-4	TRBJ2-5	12	TGTGCCAGCAGTTTAACCCAAGAGACCCAGTACTTC	CASSLTQETQYF
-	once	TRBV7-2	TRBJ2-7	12	TGTGCCAGCAGCTTAGAGGTCGGCGAGCAGTACTTC	CASSLEVGEQYF
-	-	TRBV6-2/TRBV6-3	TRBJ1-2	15	TGTGCCAGCAGTTACTCGACGGAATCTAACTATGGCTACACCTTC	CASSYSTESNYGYTF
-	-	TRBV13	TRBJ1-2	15	TGTGCCAGCAGCCATTACAAGACAGCTAACTATGGCTACACCTTC	CASSHYKTANYGYTF
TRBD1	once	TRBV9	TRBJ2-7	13	TGTGCCAGCAGCGCCGGGACAGGGTACGAGCAGTACTTC	CASSAGTGYEQYF
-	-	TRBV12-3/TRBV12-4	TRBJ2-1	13	TGTGCCAGCAGTTTAGCCGATCCCCATGAGCAGTTCTTC	CASSLADPHEQFF
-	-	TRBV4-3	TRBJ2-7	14	TGCGCCAGCAGCCAAGGAGTCGTGGCCTACGAGCAGTACTTC	CASSQGVVAYEQYF
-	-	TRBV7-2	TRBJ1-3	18	TGTGCCAGCAGCTTTTTTACAGGGAGGCCTGACTCTGGAAACACCATATATTTT	CASSFFTGRPDSGNTIYF
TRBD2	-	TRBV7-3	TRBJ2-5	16	TGTGCCAGCAGCTTTTATCAGCGGGGGGGACAAGAGACCCAGTACTTC	CASSFYQRGGQETQYF
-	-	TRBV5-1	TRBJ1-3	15	TGCGCCAGCAGCTCTCAGGAGTTCTCTGGAAACACCATATATTTT	CASSSQEFSGNTIYF
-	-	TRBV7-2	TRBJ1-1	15	TGTGCCAGCAGCTTCAGTGGACAGTTGGGCACTGAAGCTTTCTTT	CASSFSGQLGTEAFF
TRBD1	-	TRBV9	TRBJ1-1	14	TGTGCCAGCAGCGTCGCAGGGGGGAACACTGAAGCTTTCTTT	CASSVAGGNTEAFF